This entry lists 29 T cell receptor beta chains sequenced from one sample in a study of blood T cell repertoires in COVID-19. Clones were sequenced by immunoSEQ multiplex PCR, and TCRdb holds only the in-frame ones, with some missing. In the table there are around 200,000 clones, approximately 85% of which are singletons. The sequenced sample was peripheral blood. These receptors were collected from a woman older than 75 with acute or convalescent COVID-19.

In its sample, this clone was seen once. The J gene is TRBJ2-5, the V gene TRBV7-9; 10 bases line up with TRBD2. From germline, CDR1 is SEHNR and CDR2 FQNEAQ (reference sequence). CDR3 length: 15 residues. Losses at the gene ends were 8 bases for V and 7 bases for J; bases not matched to a gene: 13. CDR3 bases: TGTGCCAGCGGCCTAACTAGCGGGGCCGGGGGGACCCAGTACTTC. Its translation is CASGLTSGAGGTQYF. Full variable domain (missing parts from reference TRBV7-9 and TRBJ2-5): DTGVSQNPRHKITKRGQNVTFRCDPISEHNRLYWYRQTLGQGPEFLTYFQNEAQLEKSRLLSDRFSAERPKGSFSTLEIQRTEQGDSAMYLCASGLTSGAGGTQYFGPGTRLLVL.

V usage is TRBV19 and J usage is TRBJ2-7; 10 bases map to TRBD2. CDR3 size: 16 residues. Germline lookup yields CDR1 LNHDA and CDR2 SQIVND (reference sequence). V dropped 2 bases and J dropped 1; count of bases not matched to a gene: 5. The CDR3 bases are TGTGCCAGTAGTATAAGTCCTAGCGGGGGTTCCTACGAGCAGTACTTC. Translating it yields CASSISPSGGSYEQYF.

V and J are TRBV9 and TRBJ2-3; D is ambiguous. CDR1 and CDR2 (germline): SGDLS, YYNGEE. The CDR3 runs 14 residues. Deletions cut 4 bases from V and 3 bases from J, with 12 bases between. The CDR3 loop reads CASSPLSGTDTQYF. The CDR3 bases are TGTGCCAGCAGCCCCTTGTCCGGGACAGATACGCAGTATTTT. The full variable domain, in which reference TRBV9 and TRBJ2-3 provide the parts outside the CDR3, is DSGVTQTPKHLITATGQRVTLRCSPRSGDLSVYWYQQSLDQGLQFLIQYYNGEERAKGNILERFSAQQFPDLHSELNLSSLELGDSALYFCASSPLSGTDTQYFGPGTRLTVL.

Concerning this clone: The same CDR3 is also encoded by other DNA sequences in this sample. V gene TRBV5-1 combines with J gene TRBJ1-1, with 7 nucleotides matching TRBD1. Germline V gives CDR1 SGHRS, CDR2 YFSETQ. The V and J ends lost 0 bases and 4 bases, in that order; junction bases with no gene match: 3. CDR3 length equals 14 residues. For the CDR3, the DNA is TGCGCCAGCAGCTTGGCGGCAGGGGGCACTGAAGCTTTCTTT. Its translation is CASSLAAGGTEAFF.

This clone has at least ten counts. The V and J genes are TRBV7-9 and TRBJ2-3; TRBD1 agrees at 8 bases. The CDR3 extends over 15 amino acids. CDR1 and CDR2 (germline): SEHNR, FQNEAQ (reference sequence). V lost 6 bases to trimming and J lost 2 bases; unmatched junction nucleotides: 7. CDR3 coding DNA: TGTGCCAGCAGTTGGGGACAGGCGATCACAGATACGCAGTATTTT. Translating gives CASSWGQAITDTQYF.

The genes are TRBV3-1 (or the pseudogene TRBV3-2) and TRBJ1-3; D perhaps matches TRBD1 (6 bases). The CDR3 covers 15 residues. V lost 4 bases to trimming and J lost 0 bases, with 10 bases between them. Germline V gene data show CDR1 as LGHDT and CDR2 as YNNKEL (reference sequence). The CDR3 sequence is CASSLDRSSGNTIYF. DNA for the CDR3: TGTGCCAGCAGCCTCGACAGGAGCTCTGGAAACACCATATATTTT.

The rearrangement uses TRBV6-5 and TRBJ2-7; tentatively, D is TRBD2 (6 bases). V lost 5 bases, J lost 4 bases, and 12 bases lay in between. The length of the CDR3 is 13 residues. Germline CDR1 is MNHEY and CDR2 is SVGAGI. The CDR3 loop is CASSNVAGYEQYF. The CDR3 DNA reads as TGTGCCAGCAGTAATGTGGCGGGATACGAGCAGTACTTC.

For the CDR3, the DNA is TGTGCCAGCAGAGACTCGGGCGGGGGGAGAAATGAGCAGTTCTTC. This translates into CASRDSGGGRNEQFF. V usage is TRBV2 and J usage is TRBJ2-1; 8 bases are shared with TRBD2. The CDR3 loop spans 15 amino acids. The germline V gene encodes CDR1 SNHLY and CDR2 FYNNEI. Trimming removed 6 bases from V and 7 bases from J; junction bases left unmatched: 11.

The chain combines TRBV7-2 with TRBJ2-7; TRBD1 agrees at 9 bases. V was clipped by 3 bases and J by 2 bases; unmatched bases: 8. Germline V gene lookup returns CDR1 SGHTA and CDR2 FQGNSA. The CDR3 loop spans 16 amino acids. This CDR3 is CASSFRYGTGPYEQYF. CDR3 nucleotide sequence: TGTGCCAGCAGCTTTCGATACGGGACAGGGCCCTACGAGCAGTACTTC.

This clone was recorded only once. This chain links TRBV5-6 with TRBJ1-2; 8 nucleotides agree with TRBD1. Germline CDR1 and CDR2: SGHDT and YYEEEE. The CDR3 extends over 14 amino acids. V lost 4 bases, J lost 4 bases, and 6 bases stayed unmatched. The CDR3 region is CASSRTGFAYGYTF. Written as DNA, the CDR3 is TGTGCCAGCAGCAGGACAGGGTTCGCCTATGGCTACACCTTC.

This rearrangement joins TRBV12-3 or TRBV12-4 to TRBJ2-7; tentatively, D is TRBD2 (5 bases). Trimming removed 3 bases from V and 7 bases from J, with 7 bases in between. CDR3 length: 11 amino acids. The CDR3 coding sequence is TGTGCCAGCAGTTTGAGGGCTGAGCAGTACTTC. This gives the protein CASSLRAEQYF.

The V gene is TRBV9, the J gene TRBJ1-5; perhaps TRBD1 as D (5 bases). The CDR3 totals 15 residues. Trimming stripped 0 bases from V and 7 bases from J, with 14 bases between. Germline CDR1 is SGDLS and CDR2 is YYNGEE. CDR3 bases: TGTGCCAGCAGCGTAGACGGGGGAAGGGTGCAGCCCCAGCATTTT. It yields the protein CASSVDGGRVQPQHF.

The chain employs TRBV20-1 and TRBJ1-1; D is undetermined. The CDR3 consists of 11 residues. V lost 7 bases and J 2 bases, leaving 8 bases between the germline ends. The germline V gene has CDR1 DFQATT and CDR2 SNEGSKA (reference sequence). The CDR3 sequence: CSVTENTEAFF. In DNA form, the CDR3 reads TGCAGTGTAACTGAAAACACTGAAGCTTTCTTT.

The chain links TRBV7-9 to TRBJ2-2; 7 bases agree with TRBD1. The CDR3 is made up of 15 amino acids. The germline CDR1 and CDR2 sequences are SEHNR and FQNEAQ (reference sequence). V dropped 5 bases and J dropped 2; count of bases not matched to a gene: 5. The chain's CDR3 is CASSTQGFNTGELFF. CDR3 in DNA: TGTGCCAGCAGCACACAGGGGTTCAACACCGGGGAGCTGTTTTTT.

The gene calls are TRBV9 and TRBJ1-2; maybe TRBD1 (6 bases). The CDR3 runs to 16 residues. The germline V gene encodes CDR1 SGDLS and CDR2 YYNGEE. Trimming cost V 2 bases and J 5 bases, with 19 bases left between them. This CDR3 is CASSVRPTRGEYGYTF. CDR3 DNA sequence: TGTGCCAGCAGCGTGAGACCCACCAGGGGCGAATATGGCTACACCTTC.

The chain combines TRBV2 with TRBJ1-2, with 9 bases that match TRBD1. CDR3 length equals 13 residues. Germline V gives CDR1 SNHLY, CDR2 FYNNEI. Trimming took 5 bases from V and 7 from J; bases not matched to a gene: 5. CDR3: CASSTGQGTGYTF. CDR3 DNA sequence: TGTGCCAGCAGTACGGGACAGGGAACTGGCTACACCTTC.

The chain joins TRBV6-1 to TRBJ2-5; TRBD1 matches 10 bases. With V trimmed by 7 bases and J by 4 bases, 12 bases remained unmatched. Germline V lookup: CDR1 MNHNS, CDR2 SASEGT. This CDR3 has 16 amino acids. The CDR3 DNA reads as TGTGCCAGCACTGAGCCGGGACAGGGGATTTCAGAGACCCAGTACTTC. This translates into CASTEPGQGISETQYF.

About this clone itself: The sample holds other DNA sequences that translate to the same CDR3. The chain combines TRBV18 with TRBJ2-7; TRBD2 is a possible D gene (6 bases). The CDR3 loop spans 13 amino acids. V was clipped by 3 bases and J by 2 bases, with 8 bases between them. The germline V gene has CDR1 KGHSH and CDR2 LQKENI. DNA of the CDR3: TGTGCCAGCTCACCGGGGGGTACCTACGAGCAGTACTTC. This codes for CASSPGGTYEQYF.

The genes are TRBV27 and TRBJ2-3, with 14 bases that match TRBD2. The CDR3 sequence is 16 residues long. Unmatched junction bases numbered 3, after V lost 6 bases and J lost 1 base. Germline CDR1 and CDR2: MNHEY and SMNVEV (reference sequence). Written as DNA, the CDR3 is TGTGCCAGCAGGTCGACTAGCGGGGGGGGCACAGATACGCAGTATTTT. Translating gives CASRSTSGGGTDTQYF.

J is TRBJ1-1 and V is TRBV2; 7 bases fit TRBD1. This CDR3 has 15 amino acids. The germline V gene has CDR1 SNHLY and CDR2 FYNNEI. J gave up 3 bases and V 5 bases, and 9 bases lay outside the gene matches. DNA of the CDR3: TGTGCCAGCAGTAATACAGGGGCGAGGGACACTGAAGCTTTCTTT. Its protein is CASSNTGARDTEAFF. Full variable domain (missing parts from reference TRBV2 and TRBJ1-1): EPEVTQTPSHQVTQMGQEVILRCVPISNHLYFYWYRQILGQKVEFLVSFYNNEISEKSEIFDDQFSVERPDGSNFTLKIRSTKLEDSAMYFCASSNTGARDTEAFFGQGTRLTVV.

The CDR3 here is CASSTRTGASGEQYF. For the CDR3, the DNA is TGTGCCAGCAGCACACGGACAGGGGCTAGTGGGGAGCAGTACTTC. The rearrangement links TRBV7-2 to TRBJ2-7; 9 bases agree with TRBD1. V lost 5 bases to trimming and J lost 7 bases; unmatched junction nucleotides: 12. Germline V gene data show CDR1 as SGHTA and CDR2 as FQGNSA. This CDR3 is 15 amino acids long.

The J gene is TRBJ2-7, the V gene TRBV2, with no clear D. This CDR3 is 13 amino acids long. V gave up 4 bases and J gave up 6 bases, with 13 bases separating them. CDR1 and CDR2 (germline): SNHLY, FYNNEI. CDR3 sequence (DNA): TGTGCCAGCAGTGCTACCGGTCGCTCCGAGCAGTACTTC. Amino acids: CASSATGRSEQYF.

This chain links TRBV5-1 with TRBJ2-5; D is possibly TRBD1 (6 bases). Germline V gene data show CDR1 as SGHRS and CDR2 as YFSETQ. This CDR3 has 15 residues. V shed 0 bases and J shed 5 bases, with 14 bases lying between them. Here the CDR3 DNA reads TGCGCCAGCAGCTTGGAGCGGCAGGGGCGGGAGACCCAGTACTTC. Translation gives CASSLERQGRETQYF.

This CDR3 is CASSFWGQGDEQYF. The CDR3 nucleotides read TGTGCCAGCAGCTTTTGGGGACAGGGGGACGAGCAGTACTTC. The genes are TRBV7-2 and TRBJ2-7; 11 bases are a match to TRBD1. This CDR3 is 14 amino acids long. Germline CDR1 is SGHTA and CDR2 is FQGNSA. The V segment lost 3 bases and the J segment 5 bases; nucleotides outside the gene matches: 3.

The V call is TRBV5-1, the J call TRBJ2-2, with 7 bases matching TRBD2. CDR3 length: 15 residues. Germline V gene data show CDR1 as SGHRS and CDR2 as YFSETQ. The junction had 9 bases not matched to a gene; V was cut back by 4 bases and J by 6 bases. The CDR3 DNA sequence: TGCGCCAGCAGCCCAAGCGGGACTCCCGCCGGGGAGCTGTTTTTT. Protein product: CASSPSGTPAGELFF.

The rearrangement joins TRBV5-1 to TRBJ1-6; possibly TRBD1 for D (6 bases). Looked up from germline, CDR1 is SGHRS and CDR2 is YFSETQ. The CDR3 loop spans 14 amino acids. Trimming took 3 bases from V and 10 from J, leaving 14 bases between them. The CDR3, as DNA: TGCGCCAGCAGCTCGGACAGTTTTGGATCACCCCTCCACTTT. It translates to CASSSDSFGSPLHF.

The table lists this clone with a count of one. The V call is TRBV10-3, the J call TRBJ1-1; D remains unclear. This CDR3 comprises 13 residues. Trimming stripped 6 bases from V and 6 bases from J, with 14 bases between. CDR1 and CDR2 from the germline V gene are ENHRY and SYGVKD. The CDR3 region has the DNA TGTGCCATCAGAAACGGACTGGACCCTGAAGCTTTCTTT. The encoded protein is CAIRNGLDPEAFF.

The CDR3 region is CASSRRGQIDTGELFF. The CDR3 nucleotides read TGCGCCAGCAGCCGCAGGGGCCAGATAGACACCGGGGAGCTGTTTTTT. The chain couples TRBV5-1 to TRBJ2-2, with D tentatively TRBD1 (6 bases). The CDR3 consists of 16 residues. CDR1 is SGHRS and CDR2 is YFSETQ in the germline V gene. Between the trimmed V and J ends, which lost 4 bases and 3 bases, there was a span of 16 bases.

The gene calls are TRBV4-3 and TRBJ1-3; 8 nucleotides match TRBD1. V lost 2 bases and J lost 0; bases outside the gene matches: 3. The CDR3 loop spans 16 amino acids. Germline CDR1 is LGHNA and CDR2 is YSLEER. CDR3 sequence (DNA): TGCGCCAGCAGCCAAAGTGACAGGGGCTCTGGAAACACCATATATTTT. Encoded protein: CASSQSDRGSGNTIYF.